These 24 T cell receptor beta chains originate from one sample sequenced in a study of regulatory T cells in long-lasting Graves disease. Libraries of TCR beta came from iRepertoire HTBI primers plus Arm-PCR of CDR3 regions. TCRdb re-derived calls from the multiplex PCR reads in MiXCR, one entry per CDR3 protein. The sample contains about 350,000 distinct CDR3 sequences, 15% to 20% of which appear only once. Time point here: newly diagnosed GD, antithyroid drugs for less than 3 months. RNA extracted from PBMCs served as the sequencing template. This sample also belongs to another study, concerning T cells in Graves' hyperthyroidism and ophthalmopathy.

Specimen: peripheral blood mononuclear cells (PBMCs), collected at new diagnosis, from a patient treated with antithyroid drugs. These receptor sequences come from a woman aged 18-29 years with Graves disease.

This clonotype was counted only a few times. The V and J genes are TRBV6-2 or TRBV6-3 and TRBJ2-3, with unresolved D. With 5 bases removed from V and 6 bases from J, the gap between germline ends came to 18 bases. This CDR3 has 15 residues. The germline V gene has CDR1 MNHEY and CDR2 SVGEGT. CDR3 loop: CASSESVARVDTQYF. In DNA, the CDR3 is TGTGCCAGCAGTGAAAGTGTAGCACGTGTGGATACGCAGTATTTT.

This clonotype was recorded at least ten times. The V gene is TRBV20-1, the J gene TRBJ1-2; 7 bases match TRBD1. The CDR3 has 13 residues. With 5 bases clipped from V and 0 bases from J, the junction kept 3 bases outside the gene matches. From germline, CDR1 is DFQATT and CDR2 SNEGSKA (reference sequence). Written as DNA, the CDR3 is TGCAGTGCTTTCGGACAGGCTAACTATGGCTACACCTTC. Protein: CSAFGQANYGYTF.

In this sample, this clonotype turned up many times. The rearrangement uses TRBV20-1 and TRBJ2-5; 11 nucleotides align to TRBD2. Germline V gives CDR1 DFQATT, CDR2 SNEGSKA (reference sequence). V shed 0 bases, J shed 2 bases, and the junction held 5 bases outside the gene matches. The CDR3 is made up of 16 amino acids. In DNA form, the CDR3 reads TGCAGTGCTAGAGATAGGCTAGCGGGAGGACAAGAGACCCAGTACTTC. Translation: CSARDRLAGGQETQYF.

This clonotype was seen a handful of times. The chain recombines TRBV10-3 with TRBJ2-1; D may be TRBD2 (7 bases). V was pared by 9 bases and J by 4 bases, with 19 bases between. This CDR3 comprises 15 residues. CDR1 ENHRY and CDR2 SYGVKD come from the germline V gene. Here the CDR3 reads CAMGVRGAAYNEQFF. CDR3 nucleotide sequence: TGTGCCATGGGGGTACGGGGGGCCGCGTACAATGAGCAGTTCTTC.

For this clonotype: Since a much larger clone is just one base distant, this may be a read error. The gene calls are TRBV27 and TRBJ2-1; 7 bases line up with TRBD2. Germline V gene lookup returns CDR1 MNHEY and CDR2 SMNVEV (reference sequence). The CDR3 has 14 residues. The chain's CDR3 is CASTGGGDFNGQFF. CDR3 bases: TGTGCCAGCACCGGGGGAGGGGACTTCAATGGGCAGTTCTTC.

There are a few counts of this clonotype. The rearrangement joins TRBV20-1 to TRBJ2-6, with TRBD1 as a possible D gene (5 bases). The germline V gene has CDR1 DFQATT and CDR2 SNEGSKA (reference sequence). The CDR3 contains 16 residues. The CDR3 region is CSVEDVGAPGANVLTF. The DNA of the CDR3 is TGCAGCGTTGAAGACGTAGGGGCGCCTGGGGCCAACGTCCTGACTTTC.

In its sample, this clonotype was seen many times. The chain links TRBV20-1 to TRBJ1-1; no firm D call. Per germline, CDR1 DFQATT and CDR2 SNEGSKA (reference sequence). The ends were cut back, 0 bases at V and 0 bases at J, with 17 bases in the middle. The CDR3 runs to 17 residues. CDR3 region: CSARDDLTPFMNTEAFF. The CDR3 DNA is TGCAGTGCTAGAGACGACTTAACCCCGTTCATGAACACTGAAGCTTTCTTT.

This clonotype was counted many times. V is TRBV6-5 and J is TRBJ2-7; D is ambiguous. The V gene lost 0 bases and the J gene lost 3 bases, with 6 bases spanning the gap. Germline loops: CDR1 MNHEY, CDR2 SVGAGI. This CDR3 region has 13 residues. The CDR3 DNA reads TGTGCCAGCAGTTACTCGATAAACTACGAGCAGTACTTC. Translation gives CASSYSINYEQYF.

This clonotype showed up many times. The chain is built from TRBV18 and TRBJ2-3; D is unclear. Germline values: CDR1 KGHSH, CDR2 LQKENI. The CDR3 has 15 amino acids. V was clipped by 0 bases and J by 1 base, with 8 bases between them. CDR3 residues: CASSPPLLGTDTQYF. CDR3 DNA sequence: TGTGCCAGCTCACCACCGTTATTGGGCACAGATACGCAGTATTTT. The complete variable domain, with remaining parts taken from reference TRBV18 and TRBJ2-3, reads NAGVMQNPRHLVRRRGQEARLRCSPMKGHSHVYWYRQLPEEGLKFMVYLQKENIIDESGMPKERFSAEFPKEGPSILRIQQVVRGDSAAYFCASSPPLLGTDTQYFGPGTRLTVL.

This clonotype showed up just a few times. This rearrangement joins TRBV9 to TRBJ2-6; D is unresolved. The V gene lost 0 bases and the J gene lost 0 bases, with 16 bases spanning the gap. The CDR3 has 19 amino acids. The V gene's germline CDR1 is SGDLS and CDR2 YYNGEE. The CDR3 sequence: CASSVVRTFLSSGANVLTF. In DNA form, the CDR3 reads TGTGCCAGCAGCGTAGTCAGGACCTTCCTTTCCTCTGGGGCCAACGTCCTGACTTTC.

This clonotype showed up just a few times. The V gene is TRBV27, the J gene TRBJ2-2; D gene unclear. Trimming left V 2 bases short and J 2 bases short, with 6 bases between. Germline CDR1 reads MNHEY; CDR2 reads SMNVEV (reference sequence). This CDR3 comprises 14 residues. The DNA for the CDR3 is TGTGCCAGCAGTTTAGGGCATAACACCGGGGAGCTGTTTTTT. It specifies CASSLGHNTGELFF.

As regards this clonotype: A much larger clone sits a single nucleotide away, making a read error possible. The J gene is TRBJ1-6, the V gene TRBV11-2; D perhaps matches TRBD1 (5 bases). Per germline, CDR1 SGHAT and CDR2 FQNNGV. The CDR3 is made up of 16 amino acids. DNA of the CDR3: TGTGGCAGCAGCAAAGAGGCGGGGGAAGGTGATTCACCCCTCCACTTT. This encodes CGSSKEAGEGDSPLHF.

As concerns this clonotype: A much more abundant neighbour one base away suggests this may be a read error. CDR3 amino acids: CASSYPPNEQYF. The CDR3 nucleotides read TGTGCCAGCAGTTACCCGCCGAACGAGCAGTACTTC. This chain joins TRBV6-2 or TRBV6-3 and TRBJ2-7; D remains unclear. The germline V gene has CDR1 MNHEY and CDR2 SVGEGT. V lost 2 bases and J 5 bases, leaving 7 bases between the germline ends. The CDR3 spans 12 residues.

This clonotype was found many times. The V and J genes are TRBV12-3 or TRBV12-4 and TRBJ2-7, with a tentative D call TRBD1 (5 bases). Between the trimmed V and J ends, which lost 6 bases and 5 bases, there was a span of 17 bases. The CDR3 runs 14 residues. As DNA, the CDR3 is TGTGCCAGCAGGGGCCAGGGTTCTCTCCACGAGCAGTACTTC. Amino acid sequence: CASRGQGSLHEQYF.

This clonotype was detected only a few times. The rearrangement links TRBV7-2 to TRBJ2-3; tentatively, D is TRBD2 (5 bases). Trimming removed 1 base at V and 1 base at J, with 9 bases between. The germline gives CDR1 SGHTA, CDR2 FQGNSA. The CDR3 spans 15 residues. The CDR3 here is CASSLVGAGTDTQYF. CDR3 bases: TGTGCCAGCAGCTTAGTTGGAGCGGGCACAGATACGCAGTATTTT. The full variable domain, completed using reference TRBV7-2 and TRBJ2-3, is GAGVSQSPSNKVTEKGKDVELRCDPISGHTALYWYRQSLGQGLEFLIYFQGNSAPDKSGLPSDRFSAERTGGSVSTLTIQRTQQEDSAVYLCASSLVGAGTDTQYFGPGTRLTVL.

This clonotype turned up a few times. The chain joins TRBV7-3 to TRBJ1-6; no definite D call. Germline CDR1 and CDR2: SGHTA and FQGTGA. The V end was cut by 2 bases, the J end by 5 bases, with 13 bases between. The CDR3 loop spans 16 amino acids. As DNA, the CDR3 is TGTGCCAGCAGCTTAGGTTGGCAGTTGGATAATTCACCCCTCCACTTT. Its protein product is CASSLGWQLDNSPLHF.

This clonotype was observed at least ten times. The chain carries TRBV11-2 and TRBJ2-1; the D is unclear. This CDR3 spans 13 amino acids. Germline V gene lookup returns CDR1 SGHAT and CDR2 FQNNGV. V shed 0 bases and J shed 7 bases, with 7 bases lying between them. For the CDR3, the DNA is TGTGCCAGCAGCTTAGATCCCGTGAATGAGCAGTTCTTC. This sequence encodes CASSLDPVNEQFF.

This clonotype was detected ten times or more. The chain joins TRBV6-2 or TRBV6-3 to TRBJ2-1, with TRBD1 as a possible D gene (5 bases). Per the germline V gene, CDR1 is MNHEY and CDR2 is SVGEGT. This CDR3 has 13 amino acids. The V gene lost 5 bases and the J gene lost 4 bases, with 9 bases spanning the gap. The CDR3 sequence is CASSHTGYNEQFF. The CDR3 nucleotides read TGTGCCAGCAGTCATACAGGATACAATGAGCAGTTCTTC.

This clonotype was detected only a few times. The rearrangement uses TRBV30 and TRBJ2-3, with D possibly TRBD1 on 6 matching bases. The CDR3 is 15 amino acids. The germline gives CDR1 GTSNPN, CDR2 SVGIG (reference sequence). This CDR3 is CVAHRSSGATDTQYF. The CDR3 region has the DNA TGTGTGGCCCATCGGTCATCAGGGGCCACAGATACGCAGTATTTT.

A word on this clonotype: Being one base from a much bigger clone, this may be a read error. This rearrangement joins TRBV30 to TRBJ1-1; a weak D match, TRBD1 (6 bases). The CDR3 is made up of 12 amino acids. Germline lookup yields CDR1 GTSNPN and CDR2 SVGIG (reference sequence). The CDR3 DNA is TGTGCCTGGATCGCAGGGGACACTGAAGCTCTCTTT. Protein product: CAWIAGDTEALF. The full variable domain, rest sourced from reference TRBV30 and TRBJ1-1, is SQTIHQWPATLVQPVGSPLSLECTVEGTSNPNLYWYRQAAGRGLQLLFYSVGIGQISSEVPQNLSASRPQDRQFILSSKKLLLSDSGFYLCAWIAGDTEALFGQGTRLTVV.

This clonotype appeared a few times. It may be a read error: a sequence one base away is much more abundant. This chain uses TRBV28 with TRBJ2-5, with TRBD2 as a possible D gene (5 bases). Looked up from germline, CDR1 is MDHEN and CDR2 is SYDVKM. CDR3 length equals 16 residues. The CDR3, as DNA: TGTGCCAGCAGTAACGCCGCGGGTGTGGATCAAGGGACCCAGTACTTC. Residues: CASSNAAGVDQGTQYF.

The chain couples TRBV24-1 to TRBJ1-2; perhaps TRBD1 as D (6 bases). The CDR3 has 18 residues. Germline-derived CDR1 and CDR2 are KGHDR and SFDVKD. V was clipped by 2 bases and J by 2 bases, with 20 bases between them. The CDR3 protein is CATSDSDYSGTLNYGYTF. CDR3 sequence (DNA): TGTGCCACCAGTGATTCCGATTATTCCGGGACATTGAACTATGGCTACACCTTC.

This clonotype came up many times. The J gene is TRBJ2-3, the V gene TRBV10-3; the match to TRBD1 covers 8 bases. After removal of 2 bases from V and 6 bases from J, the junction contained 7 bases not matched to a gene. This CDR3 has 15 residues. Germline-derived CDR1 and CDR2 are ENHRY and SYGVKD. CDR3 sequence (DNA): TGTGCCATCAGTGAGAGGGACAGGCGAGGGGATACGCAGTATTTT. As protein: CAISERDRRGDTQYF.

This clonotype appeared many times. The genes are TRBV7-2 and TRBJ2-3; 7 positions agree with TRBD2. V lost 8 bases to trimming and J lost 0 bases; unmatched junction nucleotides: 2. From germline, CDR1 is SGHTA and CDR2 FQGNSA. The CDR3 runs 13 residues. Here the CDR3 DNA reads TGTGCCAGCCGTAGCGGGAGCACAGATACGCAGTATTTT. Amino acids: CASRSGSTDTQYF. The variable domain in full, with the rest retrieved from reference TRBV7-2 and TRBJ2-3, is GAGVSQSPSNKVTEKGKDVELRCDPISGHTALYWYRQSLGQGLEFLIYFQGNSAPDKSGLPSDRFSAERTGGSVSTLTIQRTQQEDSAVYLCASRSGSTDTQYFGPGTRLTVL.